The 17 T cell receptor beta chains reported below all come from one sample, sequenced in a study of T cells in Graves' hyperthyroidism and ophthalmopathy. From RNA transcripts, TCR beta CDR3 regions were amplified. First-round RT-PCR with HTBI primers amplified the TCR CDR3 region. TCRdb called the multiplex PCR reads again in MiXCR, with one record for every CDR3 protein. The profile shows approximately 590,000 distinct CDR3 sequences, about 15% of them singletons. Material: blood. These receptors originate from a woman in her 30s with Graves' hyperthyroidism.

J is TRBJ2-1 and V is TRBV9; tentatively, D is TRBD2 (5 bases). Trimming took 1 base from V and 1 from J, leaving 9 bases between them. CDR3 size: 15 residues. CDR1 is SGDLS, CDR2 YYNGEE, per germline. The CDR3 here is CASSVMGGSYNEQFF. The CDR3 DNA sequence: TGTGCCAGCAGCGTAATGGGCGGGTCCTACAATGAGCAGTTCTTC.

This CDR3 is CASVPWEASGWYEQYF. The CDR3 nucleotides are TGTGCCAGCGTACCTTGGGAGGCTAGCGGGTGGTACGAGCAGTACTTC. The V call is TRBV2, the J call TRBJ2-7; 8 bases fit TRBD2. The germline V gene has CDR1 SNHLY and CDR2 FYNNEI. V lost 8 bases, J lost 4 bases, and 16 bases stayed unmatched. CDR3 length equals 16 residues.

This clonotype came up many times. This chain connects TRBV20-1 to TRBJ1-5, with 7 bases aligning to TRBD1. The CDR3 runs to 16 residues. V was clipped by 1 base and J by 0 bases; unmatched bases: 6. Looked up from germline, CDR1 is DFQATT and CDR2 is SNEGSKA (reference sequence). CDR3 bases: TGCAGTGCTAGAGTGGGGACAGTGTTTAGCAATCAGCCCCAGCATTTT. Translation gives CSARVGTVFSNQPQHF.

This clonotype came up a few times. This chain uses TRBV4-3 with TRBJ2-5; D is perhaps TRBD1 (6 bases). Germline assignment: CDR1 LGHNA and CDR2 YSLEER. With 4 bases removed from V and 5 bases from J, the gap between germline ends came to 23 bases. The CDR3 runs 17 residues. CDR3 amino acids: CASSLRDKGSGWETQYF. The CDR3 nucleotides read TGCGCCAGCAGCCTCCGGGACAAGGGCTCGGGTTGGGAGACCCAGTACTTC.

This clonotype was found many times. CDR3 amino acids: CASSEGGGASLVVPDTQYF. The CDR3 region has the DNA TGTGCCAGCAGTGAAGGAGGGGGGGCTTCACTTGTGGTTCCAGATACGCAGTATTTT. The rearrangement uses TRBV6-1 and TRBJ2-3, with D perhaps TRBD2 (7 bases). The CDR3 runs 19 residues. V was trimmed by 1 base and J by 4 bases, leaving 24 bases between them. From germline, CDR1 is MNHNS and CDR2 SASEGT.

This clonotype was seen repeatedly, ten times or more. The CDR3 region is CASSLLLAGGGNYEQYF. The CDR3 DNA follows: TGTGCCAGCAGTTTATTACTAGCGGGAGGAGGGAACTACGAGCAGTACTTC. The genes are TRBV27 and TRBJ2-7; 12 bases match TRBD2. This CDR3 is built from 17 residues. V trimming: 1 base; J trimming: 3 bases; junction bases outside the gene matches: 7. The germline gives CDR1 MNHEY, CDR2 SMNVEV (reference sequence).

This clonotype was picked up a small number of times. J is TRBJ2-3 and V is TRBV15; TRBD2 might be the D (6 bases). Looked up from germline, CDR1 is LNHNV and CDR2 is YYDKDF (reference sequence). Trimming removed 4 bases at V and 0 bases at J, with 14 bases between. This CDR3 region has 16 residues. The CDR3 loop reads CATSKSLAFSTDTQYF. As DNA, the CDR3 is TGTGCCACCAGCAAAAGTCTAGCGTTTAGCACAGATACGCAGTATTTT. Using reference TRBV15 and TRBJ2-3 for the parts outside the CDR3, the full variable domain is DAMVIQNPRYQVTQFGKPVTLSCSQTLNHNVMYWYQQKSSQAPKLLFHYYDKDFNNEADTPDNFQSRRPNTSFCFLDIRSPGLGDTAMYLCATSKSLAFSTDTQYFGPGTRLTVL.

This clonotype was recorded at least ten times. The DNA for the CDR3 is TGTGCCAGCAGCTTAGCCCTCCCCGGGATCCAAGAGACCCAGTACTTC. Protein sequence: CASSLALPGIQETQYF. The chain uses TRBV11-2 and TRBJ2-5; D possibly corresponds to TRBD2 (5 bases). Germline V gene data show CDR1 as SGHAT and CDR2 as FQNNGV. V was trimmed by 1 base and J by 1 base, leaving 13 bases between them. The CDR3 is made up of 16 amino acids.

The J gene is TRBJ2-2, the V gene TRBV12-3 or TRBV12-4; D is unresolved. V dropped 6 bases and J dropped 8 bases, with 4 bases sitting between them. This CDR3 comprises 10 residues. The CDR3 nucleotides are TGTGCCAGCAGGCAAGGGGAGCTGTTTTTT. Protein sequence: CASRQGELFF.

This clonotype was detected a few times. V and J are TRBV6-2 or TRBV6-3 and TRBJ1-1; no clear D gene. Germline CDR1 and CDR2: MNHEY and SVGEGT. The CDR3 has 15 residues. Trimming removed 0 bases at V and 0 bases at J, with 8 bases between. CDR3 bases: TGTGCCAGCAGTTACTCGGGAGTAGTGAACACTGAAGCTTTCTTT. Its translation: CASSYSGVVNTEAFF.

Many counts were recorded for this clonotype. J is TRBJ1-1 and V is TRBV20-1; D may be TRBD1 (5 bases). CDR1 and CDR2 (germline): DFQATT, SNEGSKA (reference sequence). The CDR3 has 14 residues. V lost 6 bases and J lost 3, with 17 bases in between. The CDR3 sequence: CSATHPTAYTEAFF. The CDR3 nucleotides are TGCAGTGCAACTCACCCGACAGCGTACACTGAAGCTTTCTTT.

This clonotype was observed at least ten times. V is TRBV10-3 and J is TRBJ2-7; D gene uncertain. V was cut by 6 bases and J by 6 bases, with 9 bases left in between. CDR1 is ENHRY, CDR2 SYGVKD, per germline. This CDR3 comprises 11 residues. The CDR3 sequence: CAISSTGEQYF. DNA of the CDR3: TGTGCCATCAGCTCGACTGGCGAGCAGTACTTC.

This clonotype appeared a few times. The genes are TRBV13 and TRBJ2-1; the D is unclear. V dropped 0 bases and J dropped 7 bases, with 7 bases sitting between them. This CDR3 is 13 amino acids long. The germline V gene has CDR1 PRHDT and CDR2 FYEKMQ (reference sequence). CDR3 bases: TGTGCCAGCAGCTTAGGTCCCCTGAATGAGCAGTTCTTC. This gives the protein CASSLGPLNEQFF.

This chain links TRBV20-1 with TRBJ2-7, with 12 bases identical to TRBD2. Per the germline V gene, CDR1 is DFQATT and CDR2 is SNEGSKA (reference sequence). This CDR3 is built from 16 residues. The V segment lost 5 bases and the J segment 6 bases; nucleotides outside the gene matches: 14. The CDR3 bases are TGCAGTGCTCTTGGGACTAGCGGGCTTACCACCCTCGAGCAGTACTTC. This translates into CSALGTSGLTTLEQYF.

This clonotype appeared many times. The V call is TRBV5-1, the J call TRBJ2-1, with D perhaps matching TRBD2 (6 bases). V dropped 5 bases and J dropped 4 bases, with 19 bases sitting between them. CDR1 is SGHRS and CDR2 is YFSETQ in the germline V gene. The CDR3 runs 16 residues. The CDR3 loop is CASSGGRTAGYNEQFF. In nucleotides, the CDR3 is TGCGCCAGCAGTGGAGGGCGAACGGCGGGATACAATGAGCAGTTCTTC.

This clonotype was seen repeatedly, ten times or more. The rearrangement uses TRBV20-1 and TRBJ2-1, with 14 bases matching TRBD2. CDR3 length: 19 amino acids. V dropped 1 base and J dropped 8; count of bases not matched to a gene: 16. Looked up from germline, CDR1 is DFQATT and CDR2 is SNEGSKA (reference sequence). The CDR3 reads CSARGQGLAGARDRYEQFF. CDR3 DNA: TGCAGTGCTAGAGGTCAGGGACTAGCGGGAGCTCGCGATAGGTATGAGCAGTTCTTC.

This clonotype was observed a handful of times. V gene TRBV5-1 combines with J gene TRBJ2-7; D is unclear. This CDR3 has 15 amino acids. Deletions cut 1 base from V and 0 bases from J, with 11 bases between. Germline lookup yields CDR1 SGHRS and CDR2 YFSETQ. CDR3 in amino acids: CASSLQGRVSYEQYF. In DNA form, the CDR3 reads TGCGCCAGCAGCTTGCAAGGGCGTGTCTCCTACGAGCAGTACTTC.